Below are 23 T cell receptor beta chains sequenced from a single sample in a study of blood T cell repertoires in COVID-19. TCRdb keeps only in-frame clones here, not all; method: immunoSEQ multiplex PCR. Among roughly 63,000 clones listed, roughly 80% were seen once. The material sequenced was peripheral blood. Source of these receptors: a human donor in a cohort sampled during active COVID-19.

The chain couples TRBV7-9 to TRBJ2-7, with D perhaps matching TRBD1 (5 bases). V lost 5 bases and J 3 bases, leaving 8 bases between the germline ends. Per germline, CDR1 SEHNR and CDR2 FQNEAQ (reference sequence). The CDR3 extends over 12 amino acids. The CDR3 loop is CASSIQDYEQYF. CDR3 coding DNA: TGTGCCAGCAGCATACAGGACTACGAGCAGTACTTC.

This clone has only a few counts. The chain combines TRBV6-2 or TRBV6-3 with TRBJ1-5; 7 bases match TRBD1. Trimming took 6 bases from V and 0 from J; bases not matched to a gene: 11. The CDR3 extends over 17 amino acids. Germline values: CDR1 MNHEY, CDR2 SVGEGT. The CDR3 DNA follows: TGTGCCAGCAGCGACCGGGACAGCTATACTAGCAATCAGCCCCAGCATTTT. It codes for CASSDRDSYTSNQPQHF.

Only one count was recorded for this clone. The chain joins TRBV5-5 to TRBJ1-6, with 7 bases fitting TRBD1. CDR3 size: 16 residues. V lost 1 base and J lost 4; bases outside the gene matches: 5. Germline CDR1 and CDR2: SGHKS and YYEKEE (reference sequence). Here the CDR3 DNA reads TGTGCCAGCAGCTTGATACCGGGACAGTATAATTCACCCCTCCACTTT. It yields the protein CASSLIPGQYNSPLHF.

This chain connects TRBV28 to TRBJ1-1; TRBD1 matches at 7 bases. Germline V gives CDR1 MDHEN, CDR2 SYDVKM. The CDR3 has 15 amino acids. Trimming took 5 bases from V and 6 from J; bases not matched to a gene: 12. CDR3 loop: CASSAEGAVDPEAFF. In nucleotides, the CDR3 is TGTGCCAGCAGTGCCGAGGGGGCCGTCGACCCTGAAGCTTTCTTT.

The rearrangement joins TRBV6-6 to TRBJ1-3; TRBD1 agrees at 9 bases. The V gene's germline CDR1 is MNHNY and CDR2 SVGAGI (reference sequence). V was pared by 3 bases and J by 5 bases, with 5 bases of the junction left unmatched. The CDR3 loop spans 15 amino acids. CDR3 sequence: CASSYGTGGRNTIYF. The CDR3 coding sequence is TGTGCCAGCAGTTATGGAACAGGGGGCAGAAACACCATATATTTT.

J is TRBJ1-1 and V is TRBV27, with 7 bases fitting TRBD1. This CDR3 comprises 15 residues. In germline, CDR1 is MNHEY, CDR2 SMNVEV (reference sequence). The ends lost 6 bases at V and 3 bases at J; junction bases unmatched: 10. The CDR3 DNA reads as TGTGCCAGCAGACCCCTCCTCGGACAGGACACTGAAGCTTTCTTT. Translating it yields CASRPLLGQDTEAFF.

This clone was seen a single time. The chain uses TRBV20-1 and TRBJ2-1; 14 bases are shared with TRBD2. This CDR3 has 15 residues. Germline loops: CDR1 DFQATT, CDR2 SNEGSKA (reference sequence). V shed 3 bases and J 9 bases; nucleotides not matched to a gene: 7. The CDR3 reads CSASSGTSGSSEQFF. The CDR3 DNA reads TGCAGTGCTAGTTCCGGGACTAGCGGGAGCAGTGAGCAGTTCTTC.

The chain combines TRBV19 with TRBJ2-5; 10 positions agree with TRBD2. The CDR3 runs 16 residues. V lost 5 bases to trimming and J lost 4 bases; unmatched junction nucleotides: 10. Germline CDR1 LNHDA, CDR2 SQIVND (reference sequence). The CDR3 region is CASSPLAGVGGETQYF. CDR3 coding DNA: TGTGCCAGTAGTCCGCTAGCGGGAGTAGGGGGAGAGACCCAGTACTTC.

In this sample, this clone turned up many times. J is TRBJ1-1 and V is TRBV4-2, with unresolved D. This CDR3 has 15 amino acids. Germline assignment: CDR1 LGHNA and CDR2 YNFKEQ. Trimming stripped 4 bases from V and 3 bases from J, with 15 bases between. CDR3 DNA sequence: TGTGCCAGCAGCCCCAAATTCGGGGAGGACACTGAAGCTTTCTTT. Its protein is CASSPKFGEDTEAFF.

CDR3 region: CSARDGQGQFF. In DNA form, the CDR3 reads TGCAGTGCTAGAGATGGACAAGGTCAGTTCTTC. The V gene is TRBV20-1, the J gene TRBJ2-1, with a possible D match to TRBD1 (5 bases). Germline V gene data show CDR1 as DFQATT and CDR2 as SNEGSKA (reference sequence). CDR3 length: 11 amino acids. V lost 0 bases, J lost 13 bases, and 10 bases lay in between.

V is TRBV5-1 and J is TRBJ2-1; 10 nucleotides match TRBD2. The CDR3 totals 15 residues. J lost 5 bases, V lost 5 bases, and 7 bases had no gene match. The V gene's germline CDR1 is SGHRS and CDR2 YFSETQ. CDR3 bases: TGCGCCAGCAGGAGGCTAGCGGGAGAAGACAATGAGCAGTTCTTC. Protein product: CASRRLAGEDNEQFF.

The rearrangement uses TRBV27 and TRBJ2-5; tentatively, D is TRBD1 (9 bases). This CDR3 is built from 16 residues. CDR1 and CDR2 from the germline V gene are MNHEY and SMNVEV (reference sequence). Trimming pared 2 bases from V and 1 base from J, leaving 14 bases between. In nucleotides, the CDR3 is TGTGCCAGCAGTTTACGGGGGGGACAGGGCCAAGAGACCCAGTACTTC. This encodes CASSLRGGQGQETQYF.

The genes are TRBV19 and TRBJ2-3, with D unclear. Trimming left V 7 bases short and J 6 bases short, with 14 bases between. The CDR3 has 13 amino acids. Germline V gene data show CDR1 as LNHDA and CDR2 as SQIVND (reference sequence). CDR3 loop: CASKLSSADTQYF. The CDR3 DNA is TGTGCCAGTAAACTTTCGTCTGCGGATACGCAGTATTTT.

V and J are TRBV6-2 or TRBV6-3 and TRBJ2-5; a possible D gene is TRBD1 (6 bases). CDR3 length: 16 amino acids. CDR1 and CDR2 (germline): MNHEY, SVGEGT. The V end was cut by 2 bases, the J end by 5 bases, with 18 bases between. The CDR3 DNA reads TGTGCCAGCAGTTACGGGGGCGCGATGTATGGTGAGACCCAGTACTTC. Protein sequence: CASSYGGAMYGETQYF.

This chain links TRBV28 with TRBJ1-2; 8 nucleotides agree with TRBD1. CDR3 length: 15 residues. Germline V gene sequence: CDR1 MDHEN, CDR2 SYDVKM. Trimming cost V 8 bases and J 1 base; bases outside gene matches: 9. CDR3: CASLRSGGGNYGYTF. The CDR3 coding sequence is TGTGCCAGCCTCAGATCAGGGGGCGGTAACTATGGCTACACCTTC.

This clone has just one count. One end of the junction is discordant with germline, which a read error may explain. The gene calls are TRBV24-1 and TRBJ2-3; 10 positions agree with TRBD2. Germline CDR1 reads KGHDR; CDR2 reads SFDVKD. The CDR3 length is 16 residues. The CDR3 sequence: CATSDLASGSKDTQYF. As DNA, the CDR3 is TGTGCCACCAGTGATTTGGCTAGCGGGAGCAAAGATACGCAGTATTTT.

The genes are TRBV27 and TRBJ1-2; D is possibly TRBD1 (6 bases). This CDR3 has 17 residues. Trimming shortened V by 3 bases and J by 4 bases, and 21 bases separated the two germline ends. CDR1 and CDR2 (germline): MNHEY, SMNVEV (reference sequence). DNA for the CDR3: TGTGCCAGCAGTTTTAAAGTCGGGCCCGACAGGACCTATGGCTACACCTTC. The encoded protein is CASSFKVGPDRTYGYTF.

The chain carries TRBV18 and TRBJ2-2, with 9 bases matching TRBD2. Germline assignment: CDR1 KGHSH and CDR2 LQKENI. This CDR3 is built from 15 residues. The V gene end was trimmed by 7 bases and the J gene end by 2 bases; junction bases not matched to a gene: 5. The CDR3 reads CASWPGLANTGELFF. DNA for the CDR3: TGTGCCAGCTGGCCGGGACTAGCAAACACCGGGGAGCTGTTTTTT.

J is TRBJ2-7 and V is TRBV27, with 9 nucleotides matching TRBD2. This CDR3 has 15 residues. J was trimmed by 5 bases and V by 2 bases; bases with no gene match: 7. Germline loops: CDR1 MNHEY, CDR2 SMNVEV (reference sequence). The CDR3 loop reads CASSLGTSRWDEQYF. The CDR3 DNA follows: TGTGCCAGCAGTTTAGGGACTAGCAGATGGGACGAGCAGTACTTC.

CDR3 DNA: TGTGCCACCAGCAGACAGCTCGCAGGTGACGAGCAGTACTTC. Translated, it gives CATSRQLAGDEQYF. This sequence joins TRBV15 and TRBJ2-7; D unclear. Germline lookup yields CDR1 LNHNV and CDR2 YYDKDF (reference sequence). Deletions cut 2 bases from V and 5 bases from J, with 13 bases between. The CDR3 totals 14 residues. The full variable domain, rest sourced from reference TRBV15 and TRBJ2-7, is DAMVIQNPRYQVTQFGKPVTLSCSQTLNHNVMYWYQQKSSQAPKLLFHYYDKDFNNEADTPDNFQSRRPNTSFCFLDIRSPGLGDTAMYLCATSRQLAGDEQYFGPGTRLTVT.

The chain has TRBV7-9 and TRBJ2-7; TRBD2 might be the D (6 bases). CDR1 and CDR2 from the germline V gene are SEHNR and FQNEAQ (reference sequence). There are 13 residues in the CDR3. The V and J ends lost 6 bases and 2 bases respectively, with 11 bases between them. Written as DNA, the CDR3 is TGTGCCAGCAGTCCTCTAGCGCCCTACGAGCAGTACTTC. This gives the protein CASSPLAPYEQYF.

This chain joins TRBV14 and TRBJ2-5, with 8 bases matching TRBD1. Germline CDR1 and CDR2: SGHDN and FVKESK. V lost 5 bases to trimming and J lost 5 bases; unmatched junction nucleotides: 13. The CDR3 is 16 amino acids. The CDR3 sequence is CASSSYPQGAWETQYF. The CDR3 DNA reads TGTGCCAGCAGCTCCTACCCTCAGGGGGCGTGGGAGACCCAGTACTTC.

CDR3 sequence (DNA): TGTGCCAGCTCACCTGGGGGCCCAAGCACAGATACGCAGTATTTT. This sequence encodes CASSPGGPSTDTQYF. V usage is TRBV18 and J usage is TRBJ2-3, with D possibly being TRBD1 (6 bases). V dropped 3 bases and J dropped 0 bases, with 10 bases sitting between them. Germline V gives CDR1 KGHSH, CDR2 LQKENI. The CDR3 covers 15 residues.